The 27 T cell receptor beta chains in this list originate from one sample, sequenced in a study of cytomegalovirus exposure and HLA in healthy donors (dated by TCRdb to the late 2010s). The library relied on the immunoSEQ multiplex PCR assay. For the multiplex PCR, a mixture combining 60 forward primers for TCR Vbeta segments and 13 reverse primers for TCR Jbeta segments was used. TCRdb holds this immuneACCESS table with in-frame rearrangements only. Some clones are missing; in checked studies, unresolved V genes explain under half, and the rest has no known cause. This sample has about 130,000 clones in its table, and 55% to 75% of those were observed once. The ten biggest clones cover 1.5% to 2% of the sample. Input material: PBMCs. All receptors derive from a man under 40 in good health and CMV-seropositive.

The J gene is TRBJ2-1, the V gene TRBV5-5; no firm D call. This CDR3 spans 13 amino acids. Trimming left V 0 bases short and J 6 bases short, with 7 bases between. CDR1 SGHKS and CDR2 YYEKEE come from the germline V gene (reference sequence). DNA for the CDR3: TGTGCCAGCAGCTTGGGGCCTAGCAATGAGCAGTTCTTC. This sequence encodes CASSLGPSNEQFF.

CDR3 nucleotide sequence: TGCGCCAGCAGCCAAGATCTTTATCAGCCCCAGCATTTT. This sequence encodes CASSQDLYQPQHF. V and J are TRBV4-3 and TRBJ1-5; D unresolved. CDR1 and CDR2 (germline): LGHNA, YSLEER. This CDR3 region has 13 residues. V gave up 0 bases and J gave up 5 bases, with 5 bases separating them.

The chain joins TRBV11-2 to TRBJ2-7; TRBD2 agrees at 8 bases. J gave up 4 bases and V 5 bases, and 10 bases lay outside the gene matches. The CDR3 has 15 residues. Germline lookup yields CDR1 SGHAT and CDR2 FQNNGV. This chain's CDR3 is CASSAHSGDNYEQYF. The CDR3 bases are TGTGCCAGCAGCGCCCATAGCGGGGACAATTACGAGCAGTACTTC.

This clone appeared once. In this CDR3 the conserved last residue, phenylalanine or tryptophan, is missing, so a read error is likely. V is TRBV20-1 and J is TRBJ1-2, with a weak D call TRBD1 (6 bases). Germline V lookup: CDR1 DFQATT, CDR2 SNEGSKA (reference sequence). The length of the CDR3 is 11 residues. V gave up 5 bases and J gave up 6 bases, with 10 bases separating them. The CDR3 reads CSAGGSDGYTL. In DNA form, the CDR3 reads TGCAGTGCTGGGGGCTCGGATGGCTACACCCTC.

The rearrangement joins TRBV4-2 to TRBJ2-6, with D possibly being TRBD2 (5 bases). The CDR3 runs to 15 residues. V lost 6 bases and J 5 bases, leaving 14 bases between the germline ends. Looked up from germline, CDR1 is LGHNA and CDR2 is YNFKEQ. CDR3 region: CASSPPSDWANVLTF. The CDR3 coding sequence is TGTGCCAGCAGTCCCCCTTCGGACTGGGCCAACGTCCTGACTTTC.

The CDR3 nucleotides are TGTGCCAGCAGATCATCGACCCTCGGGAATGAGCAGTTCTTC. Translation gives CASRSSTLGNEQFF. The chain joins TRBV7-9 to TRBJ2-1, with no clear D. V was cut by 6 bases and J by 7 bases, with 16 bases left in between. Germline V gives CDR1 SEHNR, CDR2 FQNEAQ (reference sequence). This CDR3 is 14 amino acids long.

This clone was seen more than once but under ten times. The chain employs TRBV4-2 and TRBJ1-1; TRBD1 aligns across 11 bases. The CDR3 is 15 amino acids. The V and J ends lost 3 bases and 5 bases, in that order; junction bases with no gene match: 5. CDR1 is LGHNA and CDR2 is YNFKEQ in the germline V gene. In DNA form, the CDR3 reads TGTGCCAGCAGCCACCCGGACAGGGGGCAAACTGAAGCTTTCTTT. Residues: CASSHPDRGQTEAFF.

The J gene is TRBJ1-2, the V gene TRBV7-9, with 9 bases fitting TRBD1. The CDR3 totals 18 residues. The V and J ends lost 2 bases and 3 bases, in that order; junction bases with no gene match: 13. Germline V gives CDR1 SEHNR, CDR2 FQNEAQ (reference sequence). The CDR3 protein is CASSLRFNRDRADYGYTF. The CDR3 DNA reads as TGTGCCAGCAGCTTAAGGTTTAACCGGGACAGGGCGGACTATGGCTACACCTTC.

This clone was seen once. CDR3 residues: CASSYSPGNTEAFF. DNA of the CDR3: TGTGCCAGCAGTTACTCGCCGGGGAACACTGAAGCTTTCTTT. This chain uses TRBV6-6 with TRBJ1-1; no definite D call. This CDR3 comprises 14 residues. Between the trimmed V and J ends, which lost 0 bases and 1 base, there was a span of 6 bases. Germline V CDR1 and CDR2: MNHNY, SVGAGI (reference sequence).

V and J are TRBV5-4 and TRBJ2-2; TRBD1 might be the D (6 bases). The V end lost 3 bases, the J end lost 5 bases, and 17 bases lay between the germline ends. The CDR3 has 16 residues. CDR1 is SGHNT, CDR2 YYREEE, per germline (reference sequence). CDR3 sequence: CASSSLNRVWTGELFF. The CDR3 bases are TGTGCCAGCAGCTCGTTAAACAGGGTATGGACCGGGGAGCTGTTTTTT.

The chain links TRBV6-1 to TRBJ1-1; D is possibly TRBD1 (5 bases). Germline CDR1 is MNHNS and CDR2 is SASEGT. Trimming stripped 6 bases from V and 10 bases from J, with 15 bases between. This CDR3 contains 12 residues. The CDR3 DNA is TGTGCCAGCAGCACAGGCCCTGACCCAGCTTTCTTT. Protein: CASSTGPDPAFF.

This chain links TRBV5-1 with TRBJ1-1; TRBD1 matches at 9 bases. The CDR3 is 16 residues long. With V trimmed by 6 bases and J by 0 bases, 9 bases remained unmatched. Germline V gene data show CDR1 as SGHRS and CDR2 as YFSETQ. In DNA form, the CDR3 reads TGCGCCAGCAAAATCGGGACAGGGACATTGAACACTGAAGCTTTCTTT. It translates to CASKIGTGTLNTEAFF.

The chain has TRBV20-1 and TRBJ2-5, with D uncertain. CDR3 length: 11 amino acids. The V gene lost 3 bases and the J gene lost 5 bases, with 7 bases spanning the gap. Germline V gene lookup returns CDR1 DFQATT and CDR2 SNEGSKA (reference sequence). DNA for the CDR3: TGCAGTGCTAGGCCTCAGGAGACCCAGTACTTC. Translation: CSARPQETQYF.

The chain has TRBV7-9 and TRBJ2-1, with 13 bases matching TRBD2. The CDR3 contains 18 residues. J lost 4 bases, V lost 8 bases, and 14 bases had no gene match. Germline CDR1 and CDR2: SEHNR and FQNEAQ (reference sequence). The CDR3 loop is CASDFTPGLAGIYNEQFF. The DNA for the CDR3 is TGTGCCAGCGATTTTACTCCGGGACTAGCGGGAATTTACAATGAGCAGTTCTTC. Based on the CDR3 plus reference TRBV7-9 and TRBJ2-1, the full variable domain is DTGVSQNPRHKITKRGQNVTFRCDPISEHNRLYWYRQTLGQGPEFLTYFQNEAQLEKSRLLSDRFSAERPKGSFSTLEIQRTEQGDSAMYLCASDFTPGLAGIYNEQFFGPGTRLTVL.

The chain is built from TRBV18 and TRBJ1-2; D gene ambiguous. The V end lost 6 bases, the J end lost 8 bases, and 16 bases lay between the germline ends. From germline, CDR1 is KGHSH and CDR2 LQKENI. The CDR3 totals 13 residues. The DNA for the CDR3 is TGTGCCAGCTCCCCGATGTTGGTACAAGGCTACACCTTC. Translated, it gives CASSPMLVQGYTF.

The chain is built from TRBV2 and TRBJ2-7, with 7 bases aligning to TRBD2. The CDR3 length is 14 residues. The germline CDR1 and CDR2 sequences are SNHLY and FYNNEI. V dropped 1 base and J dropped 3; count of bases not matched to a gene: 3. The CDR3 loop is CASSEGLAVYEQYF. CDR3 DNA sequence: TGTGCCAGCAGTGAAGGGCTAGCGGTCTACGAGCAGTACTTC. The entire variable domain, with the rest obtained from reference TRBV2 and TRBJ2-7, is as follows: EPEVTQTPSHQVTQMGQEVILRCVPISNHLYFYWYRQILGQKVEFLVSFYNNEISEKSEIFDDQFSVERPDGSNFTLKIRSTKLEDSAMYFCASSEGLAVYEQYFGPGTRLTVT.

On this clone itself: Other DNA sequences in the same sample also yield this CDR3. The chain links TRBV29-1 to TRBJ2-3, with TRBD2 matching over 7 bases. Germline V CDR1 and CDR2: SQVTM, ANQGSEA. V lost 5 bases, J lost 2 bases, and 4 bases stayed unmatched. The CDR3 runs to 13 residues. The CDR3 is CSVPSGYTDTQYF. In nucleotides, the CDR3 is TGCAGCGTTCCTAGCGGATACACAGATACGCAGTATTTT.

This clone came up a few times. The J gene is TRBJ2-5, the V gene TRBV5-1, with D maybe TRBD2 (5 bases). CDR3 length: 15 residues. CDR1 is SGHRS and CDR2 is YFSETQ in the germline V gene. Trimming cost V 8 bases and J 5 bases, with 22 bases left between them. This CDR3 reads CASTLERVREETQYF. The CDR3 DNA follows: TGCGCCAGTACCCTTGAAAGGGTGAGGGAGGAGACCCAGTACTTC.

The chain uses TRBV2 and TRBJ1-5; D is perhaps TRBD1 (6 bases). The V gene's germline CDR1 is SNHLY and CDR2 FYNNEI. V was cut by 4 bases and J by 3 bases, with 10 bases left in between. The CDR3 contains 14 residues. For the CDR3, the DNA is TGTGCCAGCAGTGTGAGGGGGAACAATCAGCCCCAGCATTTT. Protein sequence: CASSVRGNNQPQHF.

This clone is a singleton in its sample. The chain combines TRBV5-4 with TRBJ2-3; 10 bases are a match to TRBD2. The CDR3 has 17 amino acids. Germline V gene lookup returns CDR1 SGHNT and CDR2 YYREEE (reference sequence). V lost 2 bases to trimming and J lost 1 base; unmatched junction nucleotides: 7. The CDR3 coding sequence is TGTGCCAGCAGCTTCAGACGGACTAGCGGCCGCACAGATACGCAGTATTTT. It codes for CASSFRRTSGRTDTQYF.

The chain couples TRBV9 to TRBJ2-7, with D possibly TRBD2 on 6 matching bases. This CDR3 spans 14 amino acids. The V end was cut by 0 bases, the J end by 1 base, with 8 bases between. Germline V CDR1 and CDR2: SGDLS, YYNGEE. The CDR3 here is CASSVDGGSYEQYF. The DNA for the CDR3 is TGTGCCAGCAGCGTAGACGGGGGATCCTACGAGCAGTACTTC. Drawing the rest from reference TRBV9 and TRBJ2-7, the complete variable domain is DSGVTQTPKHLITATGQRVTLRCSPRSGDLSVYWYQQSLDQGLQFLIQYYNGEERAKGNILERFSAQQFPDLHSELNLSSLELGDSALYFCASSVDGGSYEQYFGPGTRLTVT.

The table lists this clone with a few counts. The V gene is TRBV10-3, the J gene TRBJ2-1, with 11 nucleotides matching TRBD2. V lost 7 bases, J lost 9 bases, and 5 bases stayed unmatched. The CDR3 is 13 amino acids. Germline loops: CDR1 ENHRY, CDR2 SYGVKD. CDR3 in amino acids: CAITGLAGGEQFF. The CDR3 nucleotides are TGTGCCATCACCGGACTAGCGGGTGGTGAGCAGTTCTTC.

The DNA of the CDR3 is TGTGCCAGCTCACCAGCTATGACTAACTATGGCTACACCTTC. Its translation is CASSPAMTNYGYTF. The chain uses TRBV18 and TRBJ1-2; no definite D call. Deletions cut 2 bases from V and 0 bases from J, with 7 bases between. The CDR3 runs 14 residues. Germline CDR1 and CDR2: KGHSH and LQKENI. The full variable domain, completed using reference TRBV18 and TRBJ1-2, is NAGVMQNPRHLVRRRGQEARLRCSPMKGHSHVYWYRQLPEEGLKFMVYLQKENIIDESGMPKERFSAEFPKEGPSILRIQQVVRGDSAAYFCASSPAMTNYGYTFGSGTRLTVV.

This clone occurred once. This rearrangement joins TRBV19 to TRBJ2-7; possible D gene TRBD1, 5 bases. Germline V gene data show CDR1 as LNHDA and CDR2 as SQIVND (reference sequence). The CDR3 extends over 13 amino acids. Deletions cut 3 bases from V and 1 base from J, with 7 bases between. The CDR3 spells CASSMTASYEQYF. The CDR3 DNA reads TGTGCCAGTAGTATGACAGCTTCCTACGAGCAGTACTTC.

This chain joins TRBV19 and TRBJ2-7; 7 nucleotides align to TRBD2. Germline V gene lookup returns CDR1 LNHDA and CDR2 SQIVND (reference sequence). V gave up 6 bases and J gave up 4 bases; unmatched junction bases: 9. This CDR3 is built from 14 residues. CDR3: CASRATSVSYEQYF. The CDR3 DNA reads as TGTGCCAGTAGGGCTACTAGCGTATCTTACGAGCAGTACTTC.

V usage is TRBV9 and J usage is TRBJ1-1; the D gene is possibly TRBD1 (5 bases). CDR3 size: 14 residues. Trimming took off 0 bases at V and 5 bases at J, with 11 bases between the two ends. The germline CDR1 and CDR2 sequences are SGDLS and YYNGEE. The CDR3 DNA sequence: TGTGCCAGCAGCGTAGGGGGCGGAAGGACTGAAGCTTTCTTT. Protein sequence: CASSVGGGRTEAFF.

The chain links TRBV19 to TRBJ2-2; D possibly corresponds to TRBD2 (6 bases). The CDR3 sequence is 13 residues long. With 5 bases removed from V and 6 bases from J, the gap between germline ends came to 10 bases. Germline V gives CDR1 LNHDA, CDR2 SQIVND (reference sequence). CDR3 sequence (DNA): TGTGCCAGTAGTCTATCGGGAGCCGGGGAGCTGTTTTTT. Translated: CASSLSGAGELFF.